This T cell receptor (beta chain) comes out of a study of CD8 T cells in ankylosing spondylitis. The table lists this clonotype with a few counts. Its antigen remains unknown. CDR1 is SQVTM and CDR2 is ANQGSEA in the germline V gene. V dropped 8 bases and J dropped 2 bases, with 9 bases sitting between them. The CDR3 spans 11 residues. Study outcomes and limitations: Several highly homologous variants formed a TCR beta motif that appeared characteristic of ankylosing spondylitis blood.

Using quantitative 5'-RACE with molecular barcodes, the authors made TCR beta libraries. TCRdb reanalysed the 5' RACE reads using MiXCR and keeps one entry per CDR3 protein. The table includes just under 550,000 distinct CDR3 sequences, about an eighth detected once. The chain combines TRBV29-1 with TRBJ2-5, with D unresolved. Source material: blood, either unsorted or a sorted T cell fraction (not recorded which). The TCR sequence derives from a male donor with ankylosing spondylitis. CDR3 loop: CSFGLQETQYF. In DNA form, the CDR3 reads TGCAGCTTCGGGCTTCAAGAGACCCAGTACTTC.